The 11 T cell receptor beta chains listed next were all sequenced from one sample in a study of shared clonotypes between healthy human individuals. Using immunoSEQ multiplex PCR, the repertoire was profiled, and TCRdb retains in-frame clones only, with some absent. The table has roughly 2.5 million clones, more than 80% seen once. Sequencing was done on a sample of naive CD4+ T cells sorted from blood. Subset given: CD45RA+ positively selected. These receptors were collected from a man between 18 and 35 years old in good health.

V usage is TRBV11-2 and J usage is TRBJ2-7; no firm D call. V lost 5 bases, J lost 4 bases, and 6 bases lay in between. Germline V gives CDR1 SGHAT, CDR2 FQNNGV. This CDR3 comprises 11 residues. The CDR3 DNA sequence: TGTGCCAGCAGCACCATTTACGAGCAGTACTTC. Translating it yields CASSTIYEQYF. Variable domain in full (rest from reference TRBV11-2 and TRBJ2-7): EAGVAQSPRYKIIEKRQSVAFWCNPISGHATLYWYQQILGQGPKLLIQFQNNGVVDDSQLPKDRFSAERLKGVDSTLKIQPAKLEDSAVYLCASSTIYEQYFGPGTRLTVT.

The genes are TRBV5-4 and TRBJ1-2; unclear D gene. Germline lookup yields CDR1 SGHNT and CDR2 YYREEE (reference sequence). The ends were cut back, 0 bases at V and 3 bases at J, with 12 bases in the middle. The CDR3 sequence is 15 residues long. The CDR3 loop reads CASSLVWPTDYGYTF. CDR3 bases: TGTGCCAGCAGCTTGGTGTGGCCCACCGACTATGGCTACACCTTC.

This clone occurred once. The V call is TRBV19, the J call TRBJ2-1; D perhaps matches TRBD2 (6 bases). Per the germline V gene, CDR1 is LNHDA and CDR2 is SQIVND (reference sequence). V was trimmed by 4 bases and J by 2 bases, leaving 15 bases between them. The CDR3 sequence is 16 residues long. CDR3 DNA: TGTGCCAGTAGTACCCCAAAAGCGGGCCCCTACAATGAGCAGTTCTTC. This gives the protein CASSTPKAGPYNEQFF.

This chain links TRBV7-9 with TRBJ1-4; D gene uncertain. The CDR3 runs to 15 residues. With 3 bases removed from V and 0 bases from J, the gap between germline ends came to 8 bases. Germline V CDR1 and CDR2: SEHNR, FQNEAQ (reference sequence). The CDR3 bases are TGTGCCAGCAGCTTCGGGTCTCCAACTAATGAAAAACTGTTTTTT. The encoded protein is CASSFGSPTNEKLFF.

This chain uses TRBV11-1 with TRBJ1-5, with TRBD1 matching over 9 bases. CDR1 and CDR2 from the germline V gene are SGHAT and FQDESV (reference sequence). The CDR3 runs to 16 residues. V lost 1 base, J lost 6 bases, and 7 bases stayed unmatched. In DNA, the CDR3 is TGTGCCAGCAGCTTAGGTTGGGACAGGGAATGTCAGCCCCAGCATTTT. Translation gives CASSLGWDRECQPQHF.

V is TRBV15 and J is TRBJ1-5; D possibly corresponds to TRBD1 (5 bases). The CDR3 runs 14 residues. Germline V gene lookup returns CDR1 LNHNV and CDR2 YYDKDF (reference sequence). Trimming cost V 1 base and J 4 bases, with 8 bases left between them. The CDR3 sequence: CATSRGGRNQPQHF. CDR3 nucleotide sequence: TGTGCCACCAGCAGAGGGGGGAGAAATCAGCCCCAGCATTTT.

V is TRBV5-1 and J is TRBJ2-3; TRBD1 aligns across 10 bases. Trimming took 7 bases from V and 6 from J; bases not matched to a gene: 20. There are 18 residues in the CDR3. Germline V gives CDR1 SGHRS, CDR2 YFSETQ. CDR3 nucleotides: TGCGCCAGCCAGCAAGTAAAATCCGGGACAGGGGAGGCGGATACGCAGTATTTT. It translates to CASQQVKSGTGEADTQYF. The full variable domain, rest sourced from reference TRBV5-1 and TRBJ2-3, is KAGVTQTPRYLIKTRGQQVTLSCSPISGHRSVSWYQQTPGQGLQFLFEYFSETQRNKGNFPGRFSGRQFSNSRSEMNVSTLELGDSALYLCASQQVKSGTGEADTQYFGPGTRLTVL.

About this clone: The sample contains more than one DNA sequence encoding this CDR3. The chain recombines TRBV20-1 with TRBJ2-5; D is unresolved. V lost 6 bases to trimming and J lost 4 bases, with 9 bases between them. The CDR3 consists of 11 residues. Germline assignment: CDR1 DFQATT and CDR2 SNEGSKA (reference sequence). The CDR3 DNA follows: TGCAGTGCGCGACGAGGAGAGACCCAGTACTTC. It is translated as CSARRGETQYF.

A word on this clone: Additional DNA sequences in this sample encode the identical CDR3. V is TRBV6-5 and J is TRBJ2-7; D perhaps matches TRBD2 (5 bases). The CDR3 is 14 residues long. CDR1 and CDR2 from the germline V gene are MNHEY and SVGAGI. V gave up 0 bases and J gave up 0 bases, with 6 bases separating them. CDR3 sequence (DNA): TGTGCCAGCAGTTACTCGCGGGCCTCCTACGAGCAGTACTTC. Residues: CASSYSRASYEQYF.

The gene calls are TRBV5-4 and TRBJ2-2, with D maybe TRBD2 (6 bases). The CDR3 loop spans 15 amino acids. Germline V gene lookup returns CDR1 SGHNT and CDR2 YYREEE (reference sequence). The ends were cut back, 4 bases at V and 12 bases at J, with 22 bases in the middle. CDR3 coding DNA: TGTGCCAGCAGCGAATTTGGGGGGATTAGGGGAAAGCTGTTTTTT. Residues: CASSEFGGIRGKLFF. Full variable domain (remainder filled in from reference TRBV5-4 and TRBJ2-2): ETGVTQSPTHLIKTRGQQVTLRCSSQSGHNTVSWYQQALGQGPQFIFQYYREEENGRGNFPPRFSGLQFPNYSSELNVNALELDDSALYLCASSEFGGIRGKLFFGEGSRLTVL.

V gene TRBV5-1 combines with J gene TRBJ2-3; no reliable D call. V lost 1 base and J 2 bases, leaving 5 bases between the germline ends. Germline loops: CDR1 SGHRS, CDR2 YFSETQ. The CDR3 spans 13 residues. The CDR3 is CASSLPTTDTQYF. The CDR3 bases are TGCGCCAGCAGCTTGCCTACCACAGATACGCAGTATTTT.